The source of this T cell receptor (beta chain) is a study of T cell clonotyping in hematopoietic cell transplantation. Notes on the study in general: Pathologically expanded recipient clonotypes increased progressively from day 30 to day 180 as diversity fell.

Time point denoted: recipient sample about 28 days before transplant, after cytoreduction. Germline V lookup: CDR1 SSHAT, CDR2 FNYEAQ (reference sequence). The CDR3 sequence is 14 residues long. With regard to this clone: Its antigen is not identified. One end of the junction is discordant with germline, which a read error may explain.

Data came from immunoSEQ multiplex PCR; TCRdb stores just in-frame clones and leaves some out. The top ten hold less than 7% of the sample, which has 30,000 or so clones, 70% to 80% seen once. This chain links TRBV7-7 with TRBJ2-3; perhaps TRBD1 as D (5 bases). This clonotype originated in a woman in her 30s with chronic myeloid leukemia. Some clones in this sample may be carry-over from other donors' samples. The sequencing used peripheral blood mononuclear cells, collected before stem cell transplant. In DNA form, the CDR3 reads TGTGCTAGCAGTAATCAGGGCCCTCCAGATACGCAGTATTTT. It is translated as CASSNQGPPDTQYF.